The clone carrying this T cell receptor beta chain showed up just a few times. This specimen belongs to a study of cytomegalovirus exposure and HLA in healthy donors. Primers for the PCR totalled 60 Vbeta and 13 Jbeta. Generated by immunoSEQ multiplex PCR, the TCRdb table keeps only in-frame clones and is missing some. Of 180,000 or so clones listed, roughly 80% were seen once; the top ten hold 0.77%. This CDR3 spans 15 amino acids. The J segment lost 3 bases and the V segment lost 5 bases, leaving 9 bases of the junction unmatched. Germline CDR1 is LNHDA and CDR2 is SQIVND (reference sequence). This TCR derives from a woman younger than 35 in good health and CMV-seronegative. The material sequenced was PBMCs. The V call is TRBV19, the J call TRBJ2-7; 8 bases agree with TRBD1. Here the CDR3 DNA reads TGTGCCAGTAGTCACGGACAGGGTAGGCGCTACGAGCAGTACTTC. Its protein is CASSHGQGRRYEQYF.